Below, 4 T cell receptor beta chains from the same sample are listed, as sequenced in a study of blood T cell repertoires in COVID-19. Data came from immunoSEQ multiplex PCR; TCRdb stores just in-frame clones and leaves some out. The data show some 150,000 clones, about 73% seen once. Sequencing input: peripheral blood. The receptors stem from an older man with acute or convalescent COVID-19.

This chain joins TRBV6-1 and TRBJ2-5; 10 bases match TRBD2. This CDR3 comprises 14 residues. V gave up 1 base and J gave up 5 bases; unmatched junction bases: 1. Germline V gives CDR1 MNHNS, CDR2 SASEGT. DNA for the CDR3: TGTGCCAGCAGTGAAGTGGGACTAGCGGAGACCCAGTACTTC. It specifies CASSEVGLAETQYF.

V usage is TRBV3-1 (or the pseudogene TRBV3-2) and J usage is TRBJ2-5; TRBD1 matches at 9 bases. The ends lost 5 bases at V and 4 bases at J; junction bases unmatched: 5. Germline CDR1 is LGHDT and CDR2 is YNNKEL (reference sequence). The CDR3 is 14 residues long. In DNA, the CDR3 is TGTGCCAGCAGCTACAAACAGGGGGCAGAGACCCAGTACTTC. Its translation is CASSYKQGAETQYF.

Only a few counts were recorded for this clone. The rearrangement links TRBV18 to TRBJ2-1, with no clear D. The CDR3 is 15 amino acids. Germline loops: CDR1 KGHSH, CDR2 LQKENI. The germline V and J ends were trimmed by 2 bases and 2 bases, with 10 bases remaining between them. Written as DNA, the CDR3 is TGTGCCAGCTCACCAAATCAACAGACCTACAATGAGCAGTTCTTC. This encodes CASSPNQQTYNEQFF.

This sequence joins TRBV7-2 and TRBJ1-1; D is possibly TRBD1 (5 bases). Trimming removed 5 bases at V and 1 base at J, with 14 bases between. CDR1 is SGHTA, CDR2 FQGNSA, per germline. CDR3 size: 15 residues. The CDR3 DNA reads TGTGCCAGCAGCCCCCCTTGGGGCACGAACACTGAAGCTTTCTTT. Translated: CASSPPWGTNTEAFF.